This T cell receptor beta chain came from a study of CD8 T cells in ankylosing spondylitis. Only a few counts were recorded for this clonotype. Its antigen is not known. TCRdb re-derived calls from the 5' RACE reads in MiXCR, one entry per CDR3 protein. The table includes roughly 670,000 distinct CDR3 sequences, 19% detected once. Study outcomes and limitations: A TCR beta motif made of roughly eight highly homologous variants seemed typical of ankylosing spondylitis blood.

Trimming stripped 5 bases from V and 5 bases from J, with 24 bases between. This CDR3 is 17 amino acids long. Germline CDR1 reads MDHEN; CDR2 reads SYDVKM. This clonotype was sampled from a male donor with ankylosing spondylitis. The V gene is TRBV28, the J gene TRBJ1-1; D gene unclear. Sequencing used blood, either unsorted or a sorted T cell fraction (not recorded which). The CDR3 coding sequence is TGTGCCAGCAGTCCCATCCGGATCCTAGATGTTCCAACTGAAGCTTTCTTT. It specifies CASSPIRILDVPTEAFF. The whole variable domain, filled in from reference TRBV28 and TRBJ1-1, reads DVKVTQSSRYLVKRTGEKVFLECVQDMDHENMFWYRQDPGLGLRLIYFSYDVKMKEKGDIPEGYSVSREKKERFSLILESASTNQTSMYLCASSPIRILDVPTEAFFGQGTRLTVV.